These 24 T cell receptor beta chains share one sample of origin, sequenced in a study of Graves' ophthalmopathy and Graves' hyperthyroidism. Transcripts of RNA were the source for amplifying TCR beta CDR3 regions. Second-round multiplex PCR came after a first-round RT-PCR that employed HTBI primers. TCRdb re-analysed the multiplex PCR reads in MiXCR, keeping a single row per CDR3 protein. The table records over a million distinct CDR3 sequences, 36% of them present only once. Sequences were obtained from peripheral blood or thyroid tissue (not recorded which). These receptors were collected from an adult man with Graves' hyperthyroidism.

The rearrangement links TRBV10-3 to TRBJ2-6; TRBD1 aligns across 8 bases. V was clipped by 4 bases and J by 16 bases; unmatched bases: 12. CDR3 length: 14 residues. Germline CDR1 is ENHRY and CDR2 is SYGVKD. CDR3 bases: TGTGCCATCAGTGCCCAGCGCTTGAGACAGGGGCTGACTTTC. Its translation is CAISAQRLRQGLTF.

The chain combines TRBV10-3 with TRBJ1-5, with D perhaps matching TRBD1 (6 bases). This CDR3 spans 13 amino acids. Germline CDR1 reads ENHRY; CDR2 reads SYGVKD. CDR3 bases: TGTACCACCCACGGGGGCGGCAATCAGCCCCAGCATTTT. Translation: CTTHGGGNQPQHF.

As concerns this clonotype: At one end the junction does not follow the germline gene, possibly because of a read error. The chain combines TRBV12-3 or TRBV12-4 with TRBJ1-6; no clear D gene. The CDR3 consists of 13 residues. CDR3 loop: CASSQVLWSPLHF. In nucleotides, the CDR3 is TGCGCCAGCAGCCAGGTTTTGTGGTCACCCCTCCACTTT.

The sample holds a few counts of this clonotype. The chain recombines TRBV20-1 with TRBJ2-7, with 11 bases aligning to TRBD2. The CDR3 has 15 residues. Germline trimming cut 6 bases from V and 6 bases from J; bases unmatched to any gene: 13. Per the germline V gene, CDR1 is DFQATT and CDR2 is SNEGSKA (reference sequence). CDR3 sequence (DNA): TGCAGTGCCCGGACTAGCGGGCCGTTTTCCCTCGAGCAGTACTTC. Encoded protein: CSARTSGPFSLEQYF.

The rearrangement links TRBV28 to TRBJ1-6; D not resolved. CDR3 length equals 14 residues. With 5 bases removed from V and 8 bases from J, the gap between germline ends came to 13 bases. Germline V gene data show CDR1 as MDHEN and CDR2 as SYDVKM. The CDR3 DNA follows: TGTGCCAGCAGTCCACAGAAGCGGCATTCACCCCTCCACTTT. This sequence encodes CASSPQKRHSPLHF.

V is TRBV15 and J is TRBJ2-5, with 13 bases fitting TRBD2. The CDR3 is made up of 14 amino acids. Germline values: CDR1 LNHNV, CDR2 YYDKDF (reference sequence). The junction had 1 base not matched to a gene; V was cut back by 0 bases and J by 9 bases. The CDR3 nucleotides read TGTGCCACCAGCAGAGATGGGACTAGCGGGGCCCAGTACTTC. It yields the protein CATSRDGTSGAQYF.

This clonotype was counted at least ten times. The chain employs TRBV7-8 and TRBJ1-2; D not resolved. Deletions cut 3 bases from V and 10 bases from J, with 21 bases between. CDR1 is SGHVS and CDR2 is FQNEAQ in the germline V gene. CDR3 size: 15 residues. As DNA, the CDR3 is TGTGCCAGCAGCTTTACACCGGGAACCCCCGGTGACTACACCTTC. Protein: CASSFTPGTPGDYTF.

This clonotype appeared many times. CDR3 DNA: TGTGCCAGCAGTGTCCGGGTTCAAGAGACCCAGTACTTC. It is translated as CASSVRVQETQYF. The chain is built from TRBV25-1 and TRBJ2-5; D not certain. This CDR3 comprises 13 residues. The germline V and J ends were trimmed by 4 bases and 2 bases, with 8 bases remaining between them. Per germline, CDR1 MGHDK and CDR2 SYGVNS.

To note about this clonotype: A read error is possible here, since a much larger clone lies one base away. J is TRBJ1-2 and V is TRBV7-2; 7 bases fit TRBD1. This CDR3 has 15 amino acids. The germline CDR1 and CDR2 sequences are SGHTA and FQGNSA. V gave up 5 bases and J gave up 4 bases; unmatched junction bases: 10. The CDR3 region has the DNA TGTGCCAGCAGCGTAGAGAGACAGGGAACCTATGGCTACACCTTC. Encoded protein: CASSVERQGTYGYTF.

Notes on this clonotype: A clone one base away is much larger, so this may be a read error. A read error is likely, as this CDR3 ends without the conserved phenylalanine or tryptophan. The rearrangement links TRBV14 to TRBJ1-1, with D maybe TRBD1 (5 bases). V lost 5 bases and J 5 bases, leaving 12 bases between the germline ends. CDR1 is SGHDN, CDR2 FVKESK, per germline. The CDR3 spans 13 residues. CDR3 loop: CASSEGVGTEAFL. CDR3 bases: TGTGCCAGCAGCGAAGGGGTTGGTACTGAAGCTTTCCTT.

This clonotype was counted a few times. This sequence joins TRBV29-1 and TRBJ1-1; D call uncertain. V shed 7 bases and J shed 7 bases, with 10 bases lying between them. Germline V gene sequence: CDR1 SQVTM, CDR2 ANQGSEA. This CDR3 is 10 amino acids long. CDR3 sequence: CSAGRNEAFF. The CDR3 nucleotides read TGCAGCGCCGGACGGAATGAAGCTTTCTTT.

In this sample, this clonotype turned up once. A clone one base away is much larger, so this may be a read error. The chain is built from TRBV5-1 and TRBJ1-2, with D possibly matching TRBD1 (5 bases). Germline values: CDR1 SGHRS, CDR2 YFSETQ. The CDR3 covers 14 residues. In DNA, the CDR3 is TGTGCCAGCAGCTTGACAGAGGGGTCGGGATTATACACCTTC. This encodes CASSLTEGSGLYTF.

This clonotype was seen ten or more times. V usage is TRBV9 and J usage is TRBJ2-5; 7 bases are a match to TRBD1. CDR1 and CDR2 from the germline V gene are SGDLS and YYNGEE. This CDR3 contains 13 residues. The junction had 9 bases not matched to a gene; V was cut back by 7 bases and J by 6 bases. Written as DNA, the CDR3 is TGTGCCAGCGGCCCCACAGGGGCGCAGACCCAGTACTTC. Its translation is CASGPTGAQTQYF. The full variable domain, with the rest looked up from reference TRBV9 and TRBJ2-5, is DSGVTQTPKHLITATGQRVTLRCSPRSGDLSVYWYQQSLDQGLQFLIQYYNGEERAKGNILERFSAQQFPDLHSELNLSSLELGDSALYFCASGPTGAQTQYFGPGTRLLVL.

The chain combines TRBV25-1 with TRBJ1-4; no reliable D call. Trimming took 8 bases from V and 0 from J, leaving 13 bases between them. CDR1 MGHDK and CDR2 SYGVNS come from the germline V gene. The CDR3 consists of 15 residues. The chain's CDR3 is CASGSVVATNEKLFF. In nucleotides, the CDR3 is TGTGCCAGCGGATCCGTAGTTGCAACTAATGAAAAACTGTTTTTT.

This clonotype occurred many times. The rearrangement links TRBV7-3 to TRBJ2-2, with TRBD2 matching 7 bases. This CDR3 has 15 amino acids. Germline trimming cut 5 bases from V and 3 bases from J; bases unmatched to any gene: 6. Germline V gene lookup returns CDR1 SGHTA and CDR2 FQGTGA. CDR3 region: CASSPAGWYTGELFF. The CDR3 nucleotides are TGTGCCAGCAGCCCAGCGGGATGGTACACCGGGGAGCTGTTTTTT.

This clonotype was recorded at least ten times. This chain connects TRBV4-3 to TRBJ2-5, with a tentative D call TRBD1 (7 bases). CDR3 length: 14 residues. V was trimmed by 2 bases and J by 5 bases, leaving 12 bases between them. Germline CDR1 reads LGHNA; CDR2 reads YSLEER. CDR3 DNA: TGCGCCAGCAGCCAAAGGCAGGGGGGCGAGACCCAGTACTTC. It translates to CASSQRQGGETQYF.

This clonotype was picked up many times. The J gene is TRBJ1-1, the V gene TRBV19; possible D gene TRBD1, 5 bases. V was shortened by 1 base and J by 7 bases, with 10 bases between the two germline ends. Germline CDR1 reads LNHDA; CDR2 reads SQIVND (reference sequence). This CDR3 region has 13 residues. CDR3 loop: CASSIAPGLEAFF. The CDR3 DNA is TGTGCCAGTAGTATAGCCCCAGGGCTTGAAGCTTTCTTT. Filled out from reference TRBV19 and TRBJ1-1, the complete variable domain reads DGGITQSPKYLFRKEGQNVTLSCEQNLNHDAMYWYRQDPGQGLRLIYYSQIVNDFQKGDIAEGYSVSREKKESFPLTVTSAQKNPTAFYLCASSIAPGLEAFFGQGTRLTVV.

The chain is built from TRBV19 and TRBJ1-2, with a tentative D call TRBD1 (5 bases). Germline CDR1 reads LNHDA; CDR2 reads SQIVND (reference sequence). V dropped 6 bases and J dropped 5 bases, with 16 bases sitting between them. The length of the CDR3 is 14 residues. The CDR3: CASSGTTMLYGYTF. CDR3 in DNA: TGTGCCAGTAGCGGGACCACCATGCTTTATGGCTACACCTTC. Full variable domain (outside the CDR3, taken from reference TRBV19 and TRBJ1-2): DGGITQSPKYLFRKEGQNVTLSCEQNLNHDAMYWYRQDPGQGLRLIYYSQIVNDFQKGDIAEGYSVSREKKESFPLTVTSAQKNPTAFYLCASSGTTMLYGYTFGSGTRLTVV.

This clonotype was observed once. The CDR3 reads CASSLGTACEQYF. Here the CDR3 DNA reads TGCGCCAGCAGCTTGGGGACGGCCTGCGAGCAGTACTTC. The chain recombines TRBV5-1 with TRBJ2-7; D not resolved. The ends were cut back, 0 bases at V and 6 bases at J, with 10 bases in the middle. Germline loops: CDR1 SGHRS, CDR2 YFSETQ. The CDR3 totals 13 residues.

This clonotype was seen many times. The chain is built from TRBV20-1 and TRBJ2-7, with 7 bases fitting TRBD1. V shed 5 bases and J 5 bases; nucleotides not matched to a gene: 9. This CDR3 is 13 amino acids long. Germline loops: CDR1 DFQATT, CDR2 SNEGSKA (reference sequence). The CDR3 is CSAQGQVTDEQYF. In DNA, the CDR3 is TGCAGTGCTCAAGGACAGGTCACCGACGAGCAGTACTTC.

A few counts support this clonotype. This chain connects TRBV9 to TRBJ2-2; 11 bases agree with TRBD2. Germline CDR1 and CDR2: SGDLS and YYNGEE. V trimming: 2 bases; J trimming: 5 bases; junction bases outside the gene matches: 8. The CDR3 consists of 17 residues. CDR3 region: CASSVSGGARETGELFF. The CDR3 DNA reads as TGTGCCAGCAGCGTTAGCGGGGGGGCGAGAGAAACCGGGGAGCTGTTTTTT.

The chain recombines TRBV7-9 with TRBJ2-7, with D tentatively TRBD1 (5 bases). CDR1 and CDR2 from the germline V gene are SEHNR and FQNEAQ (reference sequence). The CDR3 loop spans 14 amino acids. V was pared by 5 bases and J by 0 bases, with 11 bases between. The CDR3 DNA sequence: TGTGCCAGCAGCACCAGGGTTAGCTCCTACGAGCAGTACTTC. Its translation is CASSTRVSSYEQYF.

This clonotype was seen a handful of times. This chain links TRBV28 with TRBJ2-7; 9 bases map to TRBD2. Losses at the gene ends were 5 bases for V and 6 bases for J; bases not matched to a gene: 5. Per germline, CDR1 MDHEN and CDR2 SYDVKM. The CDR3 has 13 residues. The CDR3, as DNA: TGTGCCAGCAGTCCCCTAGCGGGGCGCGAGCAGTACTTC. Translated, it gives CASSPLAGREQYF.

The chain has TRBV6-5 and TRBJ1-1; D unresolved. This CDR3 has 14 residues. The V gene's germline CDR1 is MNHEY and CDR2 SVGAGI. Trimming pared 2 bases from V and 1 base from J, leaving 8 bases between. CDR3 coding DNA: TGTGCCAGCAGTTACCTGATGACGAACACTGAAGCTTTCTTT. This sequence encodes CASSYLMTNTEAFF.